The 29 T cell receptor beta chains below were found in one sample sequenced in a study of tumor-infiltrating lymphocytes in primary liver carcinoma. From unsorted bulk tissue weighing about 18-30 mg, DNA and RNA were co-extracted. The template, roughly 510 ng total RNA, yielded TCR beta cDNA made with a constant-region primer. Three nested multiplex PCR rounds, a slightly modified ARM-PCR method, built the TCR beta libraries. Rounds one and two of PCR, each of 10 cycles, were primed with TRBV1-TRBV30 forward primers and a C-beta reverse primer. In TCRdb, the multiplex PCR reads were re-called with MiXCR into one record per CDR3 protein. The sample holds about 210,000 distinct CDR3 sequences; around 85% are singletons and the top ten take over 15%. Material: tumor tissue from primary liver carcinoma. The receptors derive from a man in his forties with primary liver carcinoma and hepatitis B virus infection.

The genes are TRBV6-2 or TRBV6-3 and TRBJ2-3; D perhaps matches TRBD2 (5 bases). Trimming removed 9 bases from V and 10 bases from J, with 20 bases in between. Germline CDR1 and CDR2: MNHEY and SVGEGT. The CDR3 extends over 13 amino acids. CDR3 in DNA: TGTGCCAGTTCCGCTGGGAGTAGAAACCCGCAGTATTTT. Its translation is CASSAGSRNPQYF.

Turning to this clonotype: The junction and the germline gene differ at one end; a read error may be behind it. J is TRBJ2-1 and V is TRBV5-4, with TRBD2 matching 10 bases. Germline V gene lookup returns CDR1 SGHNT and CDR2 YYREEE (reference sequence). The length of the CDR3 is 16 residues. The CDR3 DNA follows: TGTACCAGCGCCATGGCGAGCGGGAGGGGTTACTATGAGCAGTTCTTC. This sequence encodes CTSAMASGRGYYEQFF.

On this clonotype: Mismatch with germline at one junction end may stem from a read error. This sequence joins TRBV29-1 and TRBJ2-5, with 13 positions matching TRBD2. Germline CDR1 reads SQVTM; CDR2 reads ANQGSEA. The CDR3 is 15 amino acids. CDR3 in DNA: TGCAGCGTTAGGACTAGCGGGAGTTGGACAGAGACCCAGTGGTTC. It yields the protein CSVRTSGSWTETQWF.

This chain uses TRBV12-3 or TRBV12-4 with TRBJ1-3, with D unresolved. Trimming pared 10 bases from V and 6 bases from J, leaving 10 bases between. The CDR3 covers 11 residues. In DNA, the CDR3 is TGTGCCAATAGTACTACAAACACCATATATTTT. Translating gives CANSTTNTIYF.

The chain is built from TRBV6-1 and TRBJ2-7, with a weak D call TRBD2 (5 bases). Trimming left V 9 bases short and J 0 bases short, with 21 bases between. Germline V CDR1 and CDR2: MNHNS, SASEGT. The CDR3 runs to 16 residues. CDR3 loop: CASSRRPPDTSYEQYF. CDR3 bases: TGTGCCAGTAGCCGGAGGCCCCCCGACACCTCCTACGAGCAGTACTTC.

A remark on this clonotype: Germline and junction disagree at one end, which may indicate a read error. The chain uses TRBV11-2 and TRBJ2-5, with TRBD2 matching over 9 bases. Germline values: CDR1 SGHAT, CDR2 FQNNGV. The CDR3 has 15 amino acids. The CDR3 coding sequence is TGTGCCAGTAGCTACCGGCGGGAGGGCGGAGAGACCCAGTACTTC. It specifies CASSYRREGGETQYF.

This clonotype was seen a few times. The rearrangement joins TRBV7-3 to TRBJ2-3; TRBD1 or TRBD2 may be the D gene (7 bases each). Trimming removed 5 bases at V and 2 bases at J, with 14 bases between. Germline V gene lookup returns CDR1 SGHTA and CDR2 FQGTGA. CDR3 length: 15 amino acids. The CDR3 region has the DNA TGTGCCAGCAGCCCAGGGGGGGCGAACACAGATACGCAGTATTTT. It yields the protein CASSPGGANTDTQYF.

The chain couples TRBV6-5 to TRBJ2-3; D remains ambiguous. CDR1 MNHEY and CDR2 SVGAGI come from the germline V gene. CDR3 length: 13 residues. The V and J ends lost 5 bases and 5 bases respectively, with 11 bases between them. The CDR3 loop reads CASSLQSRDTQYF. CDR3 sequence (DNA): TGTGCCAGCAGTCTCCAGAGCCGAGATACGCAGTATTTT.

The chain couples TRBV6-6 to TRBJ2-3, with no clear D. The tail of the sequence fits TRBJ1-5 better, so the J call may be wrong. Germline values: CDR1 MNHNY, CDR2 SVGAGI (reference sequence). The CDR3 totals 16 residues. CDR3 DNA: TGTGCCAGCAGTTCCCCAGCCGGGGAAGACGTGGATACGCAGCATTTT. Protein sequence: CASSSPAGEDVDTQHF.

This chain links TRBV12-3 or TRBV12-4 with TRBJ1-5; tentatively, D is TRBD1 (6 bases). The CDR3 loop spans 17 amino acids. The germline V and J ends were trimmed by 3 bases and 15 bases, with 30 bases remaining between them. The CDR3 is CASSFGGTRYSNQHRHF. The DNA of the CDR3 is TGTGCCAGCAGTTTCGGCGGGACACGCTATAGCAATCAGCACCGGCATTTT.

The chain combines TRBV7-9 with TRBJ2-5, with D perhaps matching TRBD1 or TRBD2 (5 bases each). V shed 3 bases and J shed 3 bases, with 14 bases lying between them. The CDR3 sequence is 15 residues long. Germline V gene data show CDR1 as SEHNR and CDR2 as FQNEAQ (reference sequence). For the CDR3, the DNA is TGTGCCAGCAGCTTCCGGACAAGGGGAGAAGAGACCCAGTACTTC. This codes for CASSFRTRGEETQYF.

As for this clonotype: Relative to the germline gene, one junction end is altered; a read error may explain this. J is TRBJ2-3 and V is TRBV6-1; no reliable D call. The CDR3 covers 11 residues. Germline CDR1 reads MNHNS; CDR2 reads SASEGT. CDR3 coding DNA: TGTGCCGGCAATTTCGGAGATATGCAGTATTTT. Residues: CAGNFGDMQYF.

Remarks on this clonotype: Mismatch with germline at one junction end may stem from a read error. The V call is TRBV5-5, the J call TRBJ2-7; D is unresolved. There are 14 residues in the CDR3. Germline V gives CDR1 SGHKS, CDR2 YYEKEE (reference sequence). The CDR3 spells CASNLSPSAYQQYF. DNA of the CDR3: TGTGCCAGCAACCTATCACCGAGCGCCTACCAGCAGTACTTC.

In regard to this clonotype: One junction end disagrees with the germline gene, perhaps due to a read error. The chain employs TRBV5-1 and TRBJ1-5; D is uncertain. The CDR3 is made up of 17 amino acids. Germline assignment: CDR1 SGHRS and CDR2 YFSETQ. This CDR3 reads CTSSLARAQRGQQPQHF. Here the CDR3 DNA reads TGTACCAGCAGCTTGGCCCGGGCCCAGCGGGGTCAACAGCCCCAGCATTTT.

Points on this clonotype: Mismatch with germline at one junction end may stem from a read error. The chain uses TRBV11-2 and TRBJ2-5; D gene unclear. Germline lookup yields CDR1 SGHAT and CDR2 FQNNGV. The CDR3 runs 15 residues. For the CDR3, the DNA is TGTGCCAGCAGCTTAACCCCCCATGACTGTGAGATCCAGTACTTC. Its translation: CASSLTPHDCEIQYF.

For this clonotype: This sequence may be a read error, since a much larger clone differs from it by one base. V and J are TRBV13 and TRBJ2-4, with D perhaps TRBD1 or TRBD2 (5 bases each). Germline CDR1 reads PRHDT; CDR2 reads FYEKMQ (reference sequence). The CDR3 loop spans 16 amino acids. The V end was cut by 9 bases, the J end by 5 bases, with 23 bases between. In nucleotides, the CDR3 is TGTGCCAGAAGCCTAGGGACGGGACGGCTACAAAACATTCAGTACTTC. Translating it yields CARSLGTGRLQNIQYF.

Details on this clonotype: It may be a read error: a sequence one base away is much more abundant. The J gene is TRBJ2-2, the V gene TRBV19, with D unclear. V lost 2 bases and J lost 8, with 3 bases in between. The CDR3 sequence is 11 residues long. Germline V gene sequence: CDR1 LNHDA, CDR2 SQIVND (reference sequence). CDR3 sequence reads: CASSILGELFF. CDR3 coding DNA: TGTGCCAGTAGTATACTTGGGGAGCTGTTTTTT.

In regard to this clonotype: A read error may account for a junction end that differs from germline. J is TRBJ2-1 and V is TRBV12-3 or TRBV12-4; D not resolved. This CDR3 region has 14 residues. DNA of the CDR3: TGTACCAGCAAGGAGATGAGCTCCTACAATGAGCAATTCTTC. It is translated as CTSKEMSSYNEQFF.

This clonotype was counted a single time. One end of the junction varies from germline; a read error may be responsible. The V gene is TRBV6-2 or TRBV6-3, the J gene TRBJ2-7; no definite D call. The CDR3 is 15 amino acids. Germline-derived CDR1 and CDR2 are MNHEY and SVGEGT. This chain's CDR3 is CASSYKPRGSYEQYF. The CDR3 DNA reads TGTGCGAGCAGTTATAAGCCTAGAGGCTCCTACGAGCAGTACTTC.

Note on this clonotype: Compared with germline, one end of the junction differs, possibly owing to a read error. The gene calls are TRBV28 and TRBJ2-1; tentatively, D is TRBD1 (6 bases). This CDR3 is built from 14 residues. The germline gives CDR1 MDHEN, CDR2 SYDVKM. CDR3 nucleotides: TGTGCCACTTGGGGGACATGGGGCCGCAATGAGCGGTTCTTC. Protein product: CATWGTWGRNERFF.

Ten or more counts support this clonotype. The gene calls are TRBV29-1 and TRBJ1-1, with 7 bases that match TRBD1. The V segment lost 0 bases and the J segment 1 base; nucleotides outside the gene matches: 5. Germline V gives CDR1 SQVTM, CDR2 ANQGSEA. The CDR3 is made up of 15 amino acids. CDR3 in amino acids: CSVEDRGTENTEAFF. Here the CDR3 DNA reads TGCAGCGTTGAAGATCGGGGGACAGAGAACACTGAAGCTTTCTTT.

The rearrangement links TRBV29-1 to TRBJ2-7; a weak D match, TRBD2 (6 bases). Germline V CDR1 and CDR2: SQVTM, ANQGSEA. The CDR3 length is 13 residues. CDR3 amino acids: CSLGDLPVWEQYF. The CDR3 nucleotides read TGCAGTCTAGGGGACTTACCTGTCTGGGAGCAGTACTTC.

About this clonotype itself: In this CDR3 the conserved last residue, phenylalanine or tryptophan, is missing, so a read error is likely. The CDR3 nucleotides are TGTGCCTGCAGCTTAGGCGTCTCGAACAATAAGCAGTTCTAC. Translated, it gives CACSLGVSNNKQFY. This rearrangement joins TRBV11-3 to TRBJ2-1; the D is unclear. Germline V lookup: CDR1 SGHNT, CDR2 YENEEA. CDR3 length equals 14 residues.

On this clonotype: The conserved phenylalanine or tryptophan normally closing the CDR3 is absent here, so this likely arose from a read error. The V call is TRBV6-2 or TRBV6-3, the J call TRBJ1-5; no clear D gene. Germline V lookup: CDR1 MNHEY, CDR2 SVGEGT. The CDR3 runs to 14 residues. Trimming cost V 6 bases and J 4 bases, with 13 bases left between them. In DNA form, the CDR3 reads TGTGCCAGCAGCCTCATCAGGAGAAATCAGCCCCAGCATCTT. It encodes CASSLIRRNQPQHL.

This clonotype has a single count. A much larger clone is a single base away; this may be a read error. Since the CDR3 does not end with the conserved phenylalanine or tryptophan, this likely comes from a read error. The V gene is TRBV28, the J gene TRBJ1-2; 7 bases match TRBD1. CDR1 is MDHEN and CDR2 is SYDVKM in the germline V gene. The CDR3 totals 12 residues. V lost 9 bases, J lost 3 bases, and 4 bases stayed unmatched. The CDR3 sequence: CASNTGDYGYTL. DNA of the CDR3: TGTGCCAGTAATACAGGGGACTATGGCTACACCCTC.

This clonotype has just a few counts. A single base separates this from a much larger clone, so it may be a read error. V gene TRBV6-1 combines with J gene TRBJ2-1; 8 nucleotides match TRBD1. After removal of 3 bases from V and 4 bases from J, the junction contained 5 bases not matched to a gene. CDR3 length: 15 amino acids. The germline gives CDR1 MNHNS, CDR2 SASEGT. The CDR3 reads CASSETGDMYNEQFF. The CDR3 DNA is TGTGCCAGCAGTGAGACAGGGGATATGTACAATGAGCAGTTCTTC.

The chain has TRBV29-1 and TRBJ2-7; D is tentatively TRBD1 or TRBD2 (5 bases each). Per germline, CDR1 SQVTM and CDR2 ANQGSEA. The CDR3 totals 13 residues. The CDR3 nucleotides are TGCAGTGTCGTGGGGGTATCGACCTACGAGCAGTACTTC. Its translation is CSVVGVSTYEQYF.

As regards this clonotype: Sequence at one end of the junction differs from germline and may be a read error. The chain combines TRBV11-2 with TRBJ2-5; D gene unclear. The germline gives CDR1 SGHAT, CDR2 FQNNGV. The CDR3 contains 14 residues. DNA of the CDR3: TGTGCTAGCAGCCTGACGAGTAACCACGAGACCCAGTACTTC. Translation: CASSLTSNHETQYF.

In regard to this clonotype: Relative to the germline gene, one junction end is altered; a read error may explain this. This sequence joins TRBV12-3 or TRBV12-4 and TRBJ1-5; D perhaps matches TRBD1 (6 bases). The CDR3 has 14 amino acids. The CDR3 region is CTSSQQGDSQPQHF. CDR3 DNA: TGTACCAGCAGCCAACAGGGCGACAGTCAGCCCCAGCATTTT.